This TCR beta chain came from a study of blood T cell repertoires in COVID-19 (dated by TCRdb to the early 2020s). For the wider study: Collaborator samples came from the United States, Italy and Spain and covered acute and convalescent phases of COVID-19. The prospective study material was composed of cDNA or gDNA derived from T cells, B-cell-depleted T cells, or PBMCs. The dataset comprised deeply sampled blood TCRbeta repertoires from subjects exposed to, actively infected with, or recovered from COVID-19. A freely available public database, intended as a resource for researchers studying the immune response to SARS-CoV-2, is where the repertoires were released. The samples were drawn from two sources: the first 160 participants of the ongoing ImmuneRACE study, and fewer than 1,500 subjects contributed by 6 global collaborators. A de-identified subject ID, COVID-19 status, age in years and sex were almost always included in the sample metadata. HLA class I and class II types, where available, came from metadata supplied by the sample provider rather than from assay-based typing.

The immunoSEQ Assay, a bias-controlled multiplex PCR, was used to amplify TCRbeta CDR3 regions from genomic DNA. Regarding the original processing steps: Within the assay, amplification of reference gene primers was used to estimate how many nucleated cells each sample contained. Sequence reads were collapsed and filtered to measure the absolute abundance of every unique TCRbeta CDR3 rearrangement. For each sample, productive Simpson clonality was calculated by taking the square root of Simpson's diversity index across productive rearrangements. TCRdb mirrors the immuneACCESS table, restricted to in-frame sequences. Some clones are absent from its copies; in checked studies, under half trace to an unresolved V gene, and the reason for the others is unknown. Clonal size and the V and J genes are those of that table, whereas D and trimming came from the DNA. Counted in this sample were roughly 220,000 clones; about 81% of them appeared once. 7% to 10% of the sample is held by the ten biggest clonotypes.

Compared with germline, V lacks 8 bases and J lacks 7 bases; bases without a gene match: 7. The CDR3 spans 14 residues, from the cysteine through the phenylalanine. Only CDR3 DNA remains: 42 bases, in frame from the first base. The germline V gene sets CDR1 to SGHTA and CDR2 to FQGTGA. In Seattle, one collaborating source enrolled patients while the infection was active and tracked those patients longitudinally over the course of disease. The collaborating institutions used their own protocols to collect whole blood in K2EDTA tubes. For TCRbeta analysis, collaborators shipped samples as frozen whole blood, isolated PBMCs, or DNA extracted from either of those sample types. Comments on this clone: No cognate antigen has been identified for it. Base qualities are not recorded, but no much larger clone differs from it by a single base.

Study-wide conclusions, independent of this receptor: The amount of clinical and demographic metadata varied by source and participant and was provided uncurated.

Sample: peripheral blood. This sequence uses TRBV7-3 and TRBJ2-1, with 11 junctional bases fitting TRBD2. The TCR originated in a woman of 80 years or more with COVID-19, enrolled during active disease. The DNA reads TGTGCCAGCTCACGGGTAGCGGGAGGGAATGAGCAGTTCTTC. The resulting protein is CASSRVAGGNEQFF. With all but the CDR3 taken from the reference TRBV7-3 and TRBJ2-1 genes, the full variable domain is: GAGVSQTPSNKVTEKGKYVELRCDPISGHTALYWYRQSLGQGPEFLIYFQGTGAADDSGLPNDRFFAVRPEGSVSTLKIQRTERGDSAVYLCASSRVAGGNEQFFGPGTRLTVL.